Presented here are 12 T cell receptor beta chains from one specimen sequenced in a study of blood T cell repertoires in COVID-19. TCRdb's copy holds only in-frame clones and misses some; the assay was immunoSEQ multiplex PCR. The sample has about 16,000 clones; approximately 88% are singletons. Sequencing was done on a sample of peripheral blood. The source of these receptors is a man aged 55 to 70 with acute or convalescent COVID-19.

The rearrangement joins TRBV6-5 to TRBJ2-5, with no clear D. The V gene's germline CDR1 is MNHEY and CDR2 SVGAGI. The ends were cut back, 0 bases at V and 2 bases at J, with 10 bases in the middle. This CDR3 is 15 amino acids long. The CDR3 DNA sequence: TGTGCCAGCAGTTACTCGAATACAGCTCAAGAGACCCAGTACTTC. This translates into CASSYSNTAQETQYF.

In its sample, this clone was seen once. CDR3 coding DNA: TGTGCCAGCAGCGGCGGACAGGGTTATGAAAAACTGTTTTTT. It translates to CASSGGQGYEKLFF. This chain links TRBV9 with TRBJ1-4; 8 positions agree with TRBD1. The CDR3 has 14 amino acids. Germline V gene lookup returns CDR1 SGDLS and CDR2 YYNGEE. Unmatched junction bases numbered 4, after V lost 3 bases and J lost 6 bases.

The chain recombines TRBV4-1 with TRBJ2-3; TRBD2 might be the D (6 bases). The CDR3 runs 17 residues. Germline lookup yields CDR1 MGHRA and CDR2 YSYEKL. V was shortened by 4 bases and J by 0 bases, with 17 bases between the two germline ends. The CDR3 nucleotides read TGCGCCAGCAGCCTTTCCCCACAGCGGGCTAGCACAGATACGCAGTATTTT. Protein: CASSLSPQRASTDTQYF.

This chain links TRBV11-3 with TRBJ2-1; 8 bases match TRBD1. Germline V gene lookup returns CDR1 SGHNT and CDR2 YENEEA. V trimming: 5 bases; J trimming: 6 bases; junction bases outside the gene matches: 3. The CDR3 totals 13 residues. DNA of the CDR3: TGTGCCAGCAGCAACACAGGGGGCAATGAGCAGTTCTTC. It specifies CASSNTGGNEQFF.

This sequence joins TRBV5-4 and TRBJ1-6, with 7 bases aligning to TRBD1. The CDR3 is 16 residues long. Germline CDR1 reads SGHNT; CDR2 reads YYREEE (reference sequence). V was pared by 4 bases and J by 6 bases, with 10 bases of the junction left unmatched. Written as DNA, the CDR3 is TGTGCCAGCAGCGTTCCACAGGGGACCGGTAATTCACCCCTCCACTTT. Protein sequence: CASSVPQGTGNSPLHF.

This chain joins TRBV5-4 and TRBJ1-2; 10 positions match TRBD1. Trimming removed 4 bases from V and 6 bases from J; junction bases left unmatched: 3. The V gene's germline CDR1 is SGHNT and CDR2 YYREEE (reference sequence). This CDR3 is built from 13 residues. CDR3 in DNA: TGTGCCAGCAGCCCGACAGGGGGCAATGGCTACACCTTC. This codes for CASSPTGGNGYTF.

This chain uses TRBV5-1 with TRBJ2-1; D is perhaps TRBD2 (5 bases). V lost 6 bases and J lost 0, with 10 bases in between. Germline V CDR1 and CDR2: SGHRS, YFSETQ. CDR3 length: 14 residues. The CDR3 DNA sequence: TGCGCCAGCAATCTAGCAGTCTCCTACAATGAGCAGTTCTTC. This encodes CASNLAVSYNEQFF.

V and J are TRBV3-1 (or the pseudogene TRBV3-2) and TRBJ2-5, with D possibly TRBD1 on 5 matching bases. Per the germline V gene, CDR1 is LGHDT and CDR2 is YNNKEL (reference sequence). CDR3 length equals 17 residues. Between the trimmed V and J ends, which lost 0 bases and 4 bases, there was a span of 18 bases. As DNA, the CDR3 is TGTGCCAGCAGCCAAGATCTAGGGCAGGGAACCGGAGAGACCCAGTACTTC. Its protein product is CASSQDLGQGTGETQYF.

The chain has TRBV28 and TRBJ2-7; D is undetermined. The length of the CDR3 is 13 residues. Germline CDR1 and CDR2: MDHEN and SYDVKM. Trimming cost V 3 bases and J 5 bases, with 11 bases left between them. CDR3 bases: TGTGCCAGCAGTTTGGTCAGGAAAAACGAGCAGTACTTC. Residues: CASSLVRKNEQYF. Combining the CDR3 with reference TRBV28 and TRBJ2-7 gives the whole variable domain DVKVTQSSRYLVKRTGEKVFLECVQDMDHENMFWYRQDPGLGLRLIYFSYDVKMKEKGDIPEGYSVSREKKERFSLILESASTNQTSMYLCASSLVRKNEQYFGPGTRLTVT.

The chain couples TRBV10-3 to TRBJ2-2, with 8 positions matching TRBD1. J lost 3 bases, V lost 5 bases, and 5 bases had no gene match. CDR1 and CDR2 from the germline V gene are ENHRY and SYGVKD. CDR3 length: 15 residues. Written as DNA, the CDR3 is TGTGCCATCAGTAGCGCGGACAGGGACACCGGGGAGCTGTTTTTT. Translating gives CAISSADRDTGELFF.

The rearrangement joins TRBV28 to TRBJ2-7; 13 nucleotides align to TRBD2. This CDR3 is 14 amino acids long. Germline values: CDR1 MDHEN, CDR2 SYDVKM. V dropped 5 bases and J dropped 7; count of bases not matched to a gene: 5. This chain's CDR3 is CASSRTSGRREQYF. The CDR3 coding sequence is TGTGCCAGCAGTCGGACTAGCGGGAGAAGGGAGCAGTACTTC. The whole variable domain, remainder taken from reference TRBV28 and TRBJ2-7, is DVKVTQSSRYLVKRTGEKVFLECVQDMDHENMFWYRQDPGLGLRLIYFSYDVKMKEKGDIPEGYSVSREKKERFSLILESASTNQTSMYLCASSRTSGRREQYFGPGTRLTVT.

The chain has TRBV28 and TRBJ1-2, with 7 bases aligning to TRBD1. The CDR3 sequence is 12 residues long. Germline V gene lookup returns CDR1 MDHEN and CDR2 SYDVKM. V shed 10 bases and J 8 bases; nucleotides not matched to a gene: 10. The CDR3 DNA sequence: TGTGCCACCCAGGGACAGACCTCGGGCTACACCTTC. Protein: CATQGQTSGYTF.